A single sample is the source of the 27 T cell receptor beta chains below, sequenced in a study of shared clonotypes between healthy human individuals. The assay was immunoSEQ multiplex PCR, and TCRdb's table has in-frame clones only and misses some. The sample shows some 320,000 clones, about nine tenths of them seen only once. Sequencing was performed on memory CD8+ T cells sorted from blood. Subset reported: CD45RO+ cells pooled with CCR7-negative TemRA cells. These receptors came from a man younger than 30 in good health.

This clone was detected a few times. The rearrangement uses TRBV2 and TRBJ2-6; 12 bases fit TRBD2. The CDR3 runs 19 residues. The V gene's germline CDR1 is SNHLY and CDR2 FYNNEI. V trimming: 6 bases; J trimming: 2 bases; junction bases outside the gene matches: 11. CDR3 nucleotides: TGTGCCAGCAGCATTGGACTAGCGGGATTTGAAACTGGGGCCAACGTCCTGACTTTC. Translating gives CASSIGLAGFETGANVLTF.

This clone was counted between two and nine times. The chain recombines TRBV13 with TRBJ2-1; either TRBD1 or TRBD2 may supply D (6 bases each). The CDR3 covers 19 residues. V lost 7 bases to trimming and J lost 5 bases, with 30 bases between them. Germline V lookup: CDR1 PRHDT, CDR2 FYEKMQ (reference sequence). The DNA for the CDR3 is TGTGCCAGCACCCAAGAGGGGGGCAGCGGCGCGGGGTTGAACAATGAGCAGTTCTTC. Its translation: CASTQEGGSGAGLNNEQFF.

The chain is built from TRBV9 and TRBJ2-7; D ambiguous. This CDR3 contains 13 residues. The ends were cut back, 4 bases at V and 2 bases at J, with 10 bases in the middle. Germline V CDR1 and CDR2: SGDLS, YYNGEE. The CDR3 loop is CASSPYSTYEQYF. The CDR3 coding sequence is TGTGCCAGCAGCCCGTATTCTACCTACGAGCAGTACTTC.

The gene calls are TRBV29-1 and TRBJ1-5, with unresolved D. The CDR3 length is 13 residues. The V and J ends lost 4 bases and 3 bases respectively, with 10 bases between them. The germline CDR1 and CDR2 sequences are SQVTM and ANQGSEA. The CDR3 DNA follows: TGCAGCGTTGTTGCTGGATTCAATCAGCCCCAGCATTTT. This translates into CSVVAGFNQPQHF.

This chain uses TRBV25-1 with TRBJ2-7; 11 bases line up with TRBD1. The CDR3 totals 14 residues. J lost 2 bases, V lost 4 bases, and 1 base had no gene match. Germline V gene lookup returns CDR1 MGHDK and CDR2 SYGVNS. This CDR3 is CASSAGQGAYEQYF. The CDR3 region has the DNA TGTGCCAGCAGTGCGGGACAGGGGGCCTACGAGCAGTACTTC.

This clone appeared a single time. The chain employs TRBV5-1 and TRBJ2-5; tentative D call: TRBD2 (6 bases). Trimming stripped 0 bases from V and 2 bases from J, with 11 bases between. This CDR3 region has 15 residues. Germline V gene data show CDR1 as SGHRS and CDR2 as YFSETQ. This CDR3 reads CASSLDGGAQETQYF. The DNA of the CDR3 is TGCGCCAGCAGCTTGGATGGCGGGGCGCAAGAGACCCAGTACTTC.

The CDR3: CASSGSGQGVGEQYF. In nucleotides, the CDR3 is TGTGCCAGCAGCGGTTCTGGACAGGGGGTAGGCGAGCAGTACTTC. The rearrangement links TRBV9 to TRBJ2-7, with 10 bases fitting TRBD1. This CDR3 has 15 residues. CDR1 and CDR2 (germline): SGDLS, YYNGEE. Unmatched junction bases numbered 9, after V lost 3 bases and J lost 6 bases.

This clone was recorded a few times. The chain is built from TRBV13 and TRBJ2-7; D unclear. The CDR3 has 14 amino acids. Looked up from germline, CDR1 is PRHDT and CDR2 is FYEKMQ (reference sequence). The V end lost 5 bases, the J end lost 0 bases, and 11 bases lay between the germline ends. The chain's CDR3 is CASSIMGYSYEQYF. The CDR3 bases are TGTGCCAGCAGCATTATGGGTTACTCCTACGAGCAGTACTTC.

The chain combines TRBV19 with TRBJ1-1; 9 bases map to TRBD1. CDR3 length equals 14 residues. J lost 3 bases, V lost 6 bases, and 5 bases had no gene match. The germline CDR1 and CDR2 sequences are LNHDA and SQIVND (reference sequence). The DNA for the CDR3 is TGTGCCAGTAGATGGACAGGGGCCTACACTGAAGCTTTCTTT. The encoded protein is CASRWTGAYTEAFF.

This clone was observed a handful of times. This chain's CDR3 is CSVDGGYSYEQYF. The CDR3 DNA reads as TGCAGCGTTGACGGAGGCTACTCCTACGAGCAGTACTTC. The chain links TRBV29-1 to TRBJ2-7; the D gene is possibly TRBD2 (5 bases). CDR3 length: 13 residues. Per the germline V gene, CDR1 is SQVTM and CDR2 is ANQGSEA. V lost 3 bases and J lost 0, with 9 bases in between.

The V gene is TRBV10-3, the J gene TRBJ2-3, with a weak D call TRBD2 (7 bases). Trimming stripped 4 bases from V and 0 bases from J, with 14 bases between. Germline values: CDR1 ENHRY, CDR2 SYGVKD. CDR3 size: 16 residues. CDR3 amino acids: CAISVVGGRSTDTQYF. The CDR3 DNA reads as TGTGCCATCAGTGTAGTCGGGGGGCGCAGCACAGATACGCAGTATTTT.

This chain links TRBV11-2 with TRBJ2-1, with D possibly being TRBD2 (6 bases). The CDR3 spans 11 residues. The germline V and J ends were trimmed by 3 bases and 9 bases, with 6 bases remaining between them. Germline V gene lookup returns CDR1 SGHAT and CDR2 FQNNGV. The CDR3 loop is CASSFGGEQFF. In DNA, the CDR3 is TGTGCCAGCAGCTTCGGGGGTGAGCAGTTCTTC.

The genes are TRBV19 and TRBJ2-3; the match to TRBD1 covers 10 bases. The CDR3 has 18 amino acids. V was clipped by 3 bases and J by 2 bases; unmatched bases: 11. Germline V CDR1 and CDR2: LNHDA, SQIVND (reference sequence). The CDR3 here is CASSIHSYGTGDTDTQYF. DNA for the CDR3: TGTGCCAGTAGTATCCACTCATACGGGACAGGGGACACAGATACGCAGTATTTT.

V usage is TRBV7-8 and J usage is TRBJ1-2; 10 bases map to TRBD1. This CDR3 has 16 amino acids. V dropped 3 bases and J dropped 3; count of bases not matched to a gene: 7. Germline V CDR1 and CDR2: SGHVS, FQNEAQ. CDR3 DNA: TGTGCCAGCAGCTTTCGGCCGGACAGGGGGTACTATGGCTACACCTTC. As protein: CASSFRPDRGYYGYTF.

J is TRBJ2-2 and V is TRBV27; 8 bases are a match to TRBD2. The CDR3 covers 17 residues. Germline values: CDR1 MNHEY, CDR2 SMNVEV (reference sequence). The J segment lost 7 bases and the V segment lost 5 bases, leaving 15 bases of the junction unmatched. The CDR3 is CASSPLFVSGAVGELFF. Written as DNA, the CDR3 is TGTGCCAGCAGTCCACTTTTTGTTAGCGGGGCCGTCGGGGAGCTGTTTTTT.

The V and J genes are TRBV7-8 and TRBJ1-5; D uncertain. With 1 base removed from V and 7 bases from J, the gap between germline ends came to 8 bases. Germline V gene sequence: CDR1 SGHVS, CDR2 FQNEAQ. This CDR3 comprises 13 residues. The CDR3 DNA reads TGTGCCAGCAGCTTAGTCGTGAACCAGCCCCAGCATTTT. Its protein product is CASSLVVNQPQHF.

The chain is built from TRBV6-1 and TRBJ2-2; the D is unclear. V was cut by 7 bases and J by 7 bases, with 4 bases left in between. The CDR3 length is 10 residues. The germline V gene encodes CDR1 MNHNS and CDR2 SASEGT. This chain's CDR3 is CASNDGELFF. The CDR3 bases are TGTGCCAGCAACGACGGGGAGCTGTTTTTT.

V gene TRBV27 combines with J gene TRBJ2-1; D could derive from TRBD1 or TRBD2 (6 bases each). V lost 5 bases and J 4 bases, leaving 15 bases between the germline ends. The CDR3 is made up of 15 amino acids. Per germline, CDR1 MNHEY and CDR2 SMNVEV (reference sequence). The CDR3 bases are TGTGCCAGCAGTCATAGGGGGGACGGATACAATGAGCAGTTCTTC. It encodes CASSHRGDGYNEQFF.

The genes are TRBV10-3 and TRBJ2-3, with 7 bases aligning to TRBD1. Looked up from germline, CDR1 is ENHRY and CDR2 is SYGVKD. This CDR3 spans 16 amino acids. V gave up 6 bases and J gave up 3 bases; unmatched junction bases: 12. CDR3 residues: CAISKIQGVGTDTQYF. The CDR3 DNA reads TGTGCCATCAGCAAGATTCAGGGGGTTGGAACAGATACGCAGTATTTT.

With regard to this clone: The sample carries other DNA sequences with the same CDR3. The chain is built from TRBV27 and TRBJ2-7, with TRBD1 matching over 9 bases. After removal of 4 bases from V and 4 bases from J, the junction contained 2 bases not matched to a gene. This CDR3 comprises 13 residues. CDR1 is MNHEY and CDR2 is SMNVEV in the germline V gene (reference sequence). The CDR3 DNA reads TGTGCCAGCAGTTCCGGACAGGGGTACGAGCAGTACTTC. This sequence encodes CASSSGQGYEQYF.

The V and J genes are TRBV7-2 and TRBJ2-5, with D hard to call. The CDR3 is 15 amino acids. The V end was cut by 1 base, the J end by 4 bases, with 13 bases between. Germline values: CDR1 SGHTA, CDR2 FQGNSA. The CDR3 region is CASSLVPGLGETQYF. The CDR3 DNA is TGTGCCAGCAGCTTAGTTCCCGGGTTGGGAGAGACCCAGTACTTC. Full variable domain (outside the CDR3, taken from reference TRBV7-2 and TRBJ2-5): GAGVSQSPSNKVTEKGKDVELRCDPISGHTALYWYRQSLGQGLEFLIYFQGNSAPDKSGLPSDRFSAERTGGSVSTLTIQRTQQEDSAVYLCASSLVPGLGETQYFGPGTRLLVL.

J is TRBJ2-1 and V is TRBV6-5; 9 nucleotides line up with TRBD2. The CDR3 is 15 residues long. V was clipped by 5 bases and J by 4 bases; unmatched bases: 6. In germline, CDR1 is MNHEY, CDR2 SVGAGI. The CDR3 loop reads CASSRLADTYNEQFF. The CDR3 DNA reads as TGTGCCAGCAGTCGACTAGCGGATACTTACAATGAGCAGTTCTTC.

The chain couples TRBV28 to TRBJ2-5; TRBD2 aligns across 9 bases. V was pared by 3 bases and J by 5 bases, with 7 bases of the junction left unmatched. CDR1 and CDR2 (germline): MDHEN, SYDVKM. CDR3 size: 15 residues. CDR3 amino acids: CASSLGSGGSETQYF. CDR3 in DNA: TGTGCCAGCAGTTTGGGTAGCGGGGGAAGCGAGACCCAGTACTTC.

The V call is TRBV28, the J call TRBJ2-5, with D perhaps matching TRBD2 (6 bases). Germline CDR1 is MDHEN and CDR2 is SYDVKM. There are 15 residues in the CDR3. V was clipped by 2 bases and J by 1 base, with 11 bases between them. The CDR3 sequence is CASSLDGEAQETQYF. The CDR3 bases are TGTGCCAGCAGTTTAGATGGGGAGGCCCAAGAGACCCAGTACTTC.

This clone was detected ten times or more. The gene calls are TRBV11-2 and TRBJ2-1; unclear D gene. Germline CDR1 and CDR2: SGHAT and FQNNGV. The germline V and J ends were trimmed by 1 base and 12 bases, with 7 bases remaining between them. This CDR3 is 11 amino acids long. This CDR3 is CASSLVLGQFF. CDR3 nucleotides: TGTGCCAGCAGCTTAGTGCTGGGGCAGTTCTTC.

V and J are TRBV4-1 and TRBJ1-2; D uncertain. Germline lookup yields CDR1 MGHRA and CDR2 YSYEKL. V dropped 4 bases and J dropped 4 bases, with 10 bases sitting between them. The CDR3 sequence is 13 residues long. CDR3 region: CASSPPGGYGYTF. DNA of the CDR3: TGCGCCAGCAGCCCCCCGGGCGGCTATGGCTACACCTTC.

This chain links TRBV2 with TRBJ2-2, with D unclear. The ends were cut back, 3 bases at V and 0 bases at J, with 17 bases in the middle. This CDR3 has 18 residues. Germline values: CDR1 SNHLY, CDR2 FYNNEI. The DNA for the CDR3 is TGTGCCAGCAGTGACCACGGTATAGGGCGCGCGAACACCGGGGAGCTGTTTTTT. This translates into CASSDHGIGRANTGELFF.